Listed below are T cell receptor beta chains from one sample, sequenced in a study. TCRdb fed the 5' RACE reads into MiXCR, producing one record per CDR3 protein. The data show more than 4,500 distinct CDR3 sequences, with over 70% seen just once and 3% to 3.5% held by the top ten. Sequenced: naive CD4+ T cells sorted from blood. The receptors shown here come from a female donor with breast cancer. Both conserved end residues are part of each CDR3. A D gene is named only where the DNA matches it firmly. Expanded clones are given a class, and other clones once, few, many or no size at all.

>.|.|TRBV12-3/TRBV12-4|TRBJ2-6
TGTGCCAGCAGGAGAAACTCTGGGGCCAACGTCCTGACTTTC
CASRRNSGANVLTF
>TRBD2|.|TRBV6-2/TRBV6-3|TRBJ2-4
TGTGCCAGCAGTTACGGGACTAGCGGGAGGTCCAAAAACATTCAGTACTTC
CASSYGTSGRSKNIQYF
>.|.|TRBV5-1|TRBJ2-5
TGCGCCAGCGGCAAACGGGCGGGGCACCAAGAGACCCAGTACTTC
CASGKRAGHQETQYF
>TRBD2|.|TRBV20-1|TRBJ2-2
TGCAGTGCTCCGGGACTAGCGGGAGTCGGGGCCGGGGAGCTGTTTTTT
CSAPGLAGVGAGELFF
>TRBD1|.|TRBV20-1|TRBJ1-5
TGCAGTGCTGGGGACAGCTTAGGAAGCAATCAGCCCCAGCATTTT
CSAGDSLGSNQPQHF
>.|.|TRBV7-2|TRBJ1-2
TGTGCCGGCAGCCGGGACAACTATGGCTACACCTTC
CAGSRDNYGYTF
>TRBD1|.|TRBV5-1|TRBJ2-2
TGCGCCAGCAGCCCCGGGACAGGGGACGGGGAGCTGTTTTTT
CASSPGTGDGELFF
>TRBD2|.|TRBV20-1|TRBJ2-5
TGCAGTGCTAGTTTGTCTAGCGGGGTAGAGACCCAGTGCTTC
CSASLSSGVETQCF
>.|.|TRBV18|TRBJ2-1
TGTGCCAGCTCACCACAACCCCAAAATGAGCAGTTCTTC
CASSPQPQNEQFF
>TRBD2|.|TRBV27|TRBJ2-5
TGTGCCAGCAGTTGGACTAGCGGAGAGACCCAGTACTTC
CASSWTSGETQYF
>.|.|TRBV5-1|TRBJ1-1
TGCGCCAGCAGCTCCGGGACTCAGAACACTGAAGCTTTCTTT
CASSSGTQNTEAFF
>.|.|TRBV7-2|TRBJ1-1
TGTGCCAGCAGCTCCCCCAGGATGAACACTGAAGCTTTCTTT
CASSSPRMNTEAFF
>.|.|TRBV5-5|TRBJ2-2
TGTGCCAGCAGCTTGGTCGCGAACACCGGGGAGCTGTTTTTT
CASSLVANTGELFF
>.|.|TRBV3-1|TRBJ1-2
TGTGCCAGCAGCCAAGGACAGAACTATGGCTACACCTTC
CASSQGQNYGYTF
>.|.|TRBV7-8|TRBJ1-1
TGTGCCAGCAGCCTACAACAGGGAGGGTACACTGAAGCTTTCTTT
CASSLQQGGYTEAFF
>.|.|TRBV30|TRBJ2-5
TGTGCCTGGAGCGGGACTTTGGAGACCCAGTACTTC
CAWSGTLETQYF
>.|few|TRBV28|TRBJ2-7
TGTGCCAGCAGCTCACAGAGCCATGGCTCCTACGAGCAGTACTTC
CASSSQSHGSYEQYF
>TRBD1|.|TRBV5-1|TRBJ1-2
TGCGCCAGCAGCCCCTCCGGGACAGGGCTCTACACCTTC
CASSPSGTGLYTF